This passage covers 9 T cell receptor beta chains from one sample sequenced in a study of control samples from healthy donors and cancer patients. Repertoires were generated with immunoSEQ multiplex PCR, while TCRdb's copy carries only in-frame clones and drops some. The table includes about 18,000 clones, approximately 80% detected once. What was sequenced was PBMCs. The receptor source for this set is a man older than 75 with head and neck cancer.

The genes are TRBV7-9 and TRBJ2-5; D is unclear. V shed 5 bases and J shed 5 bases, with 15 bases lying between them. Looked up from germline, CDR1 is SEHNR and CDR2 is FQNEAQ (reference sequence). The length of the CDR3 is 14 residues. The CDR3 region is CASSLKDDLETQYF. In DNA form, the CDR3 reads TGTGCCAGCAGCCTAAAGGACGATCTGGAGACCCAGTACTTC.

This clone came up a few times. This chain connects TRBV5-6 to TRBJ1-1; D is unclear. Deletions cut 5 bases from V and 7 bases from J, with 15 bases between. In germline, CDR1 is SGHDT, CDR2 YYEEEE. The CDR3 extends over 13 amino acids. In DNA form, the CDR3 reads TGTGCCAGCAGAAAAATTGACAAGCATGAAGCTTTCTTT. It specifies CASRKIDKHEAFF.

This clone has just a few counts. The chain recombines TRBV28 with TRBJ1-6; maybe TRBD1 (5 bases). Trimming stripped 7 bases from V and 5 bases from J, with 15 bases between. The CDR3 contains 15 residues. Looked up from germline, CDR1 is MDHEN and CDR2 is SYDVKM. The CDR3 spells CASTPGGTNNSPLHF. The CDR3 coding sequence is TGTGCCAGCACCCCCGGAGGGACCAATAATTCACCCCTCCACTTT.

The chain combines TRBV6-1 with TRBJ2-7, with D perhaps matching TRBD1 or TRBD2 (5 bases each). Trimming left V 3 bases short and J 1 base short, with 10 bases between. This CDR3 is 14 amino acids long. Germline V gene lookup returns CDR1 MNHNS and CDR2 SASEGT. The CDR3 DNA reads TGTGCCAGCAGTGACCCCGGGACGTCCTACGAGCAGTACTTC. This encodes CASSDPGTSYEQYF.

Only one count was recorded for this clone. This sequence joins TRBV19 and TRBJ2-5; D is uncertain. Germline assignment: CDR1 LNHDA and CDR2 SQIVND (reference sequence). The length of the CDR3 is 13 residues. V lost 2 bases and J 2 bases, leaving 6 bases between the germline ends. CDR3 sequence reads: CASSILLQETQYF. The DNA for the CDR3 is TGTGCCAGTAGTATACTGCTTCAAGAGACCCAGTACTTC. Filled out from reference TRBV19 and TRBJ2-5, the complete variable domain reads DGGITQSPKYLFRKEGQNVTLSCEQNLNHDAMYWYRQDPGQGLRLIYYSQIVNDFQKGDIAEGYSVSREKKESFPLTVTSAQKNPTAFYLCASSILLQETQYFGPGTRLLVL.

The rearrangement links TRBV7-8 to TRBJ1-3, with 8 bases fitting TRBD1. The length of the CDR3 is 15 residues. The J segment lost 4 bases and the V segment lost 4 bases, leaving 6 bases of the junction unmatched. Germline V gene lookup returns CDR1 SGHVS and CDR2 FQNEAQ. The CDR3 protein is CASSSQGAQGNTIYF. CDR3 nucleotides: TGTGCCAGCAGCTCTCAGGGGGCGCAAGGAAACACCATATATTTT.

The genes are TRBV9 and TRBJ2-3; 7 positions match TRBD1. CDR1 SGDLS and CDR2 YYNGEE come from the germline V gene. The CDR3 loop spans 15 amino acids. The J segment lost 2 bases and the V segment lost 3 bases, leaving 6 bases of the junction unmatched. The CDR3 coding sequence is TGTGCCAGCAGCGAGTGGACAGGAGACACAGATACGCAGTATTTT. Its protein is CASSEWTGDTDTQYF.

This clone was detected a few times. The J gene is TRBJ2-2, the V gene TRBV7-2; D possibly corresponds to TRBD2 (6 bases). Germline assignment: CDR1 SGHTA and CDR2 FQGNSA. The CDR3 runs to 13 residues. Trimming stripped 3 bases from V and 11 bases from J, with 13 bases between. As DNA, the CDR3 is TGTGCCAGCAGCTTGTATTGGGCGGGAGAGCTGTTTTTT. Residues: CASSLYWAGELFF.

The chain links TRBV27 to TRBJ2-1; 9 positions agree with TRBD2. V lost 4 bases, J lost 4 bases, and 5 bases stayed unmatched. The CDR3 is 15 residues long. Germline V CDR1 and CDR2: MNHEY, SMNVEV (reference sequence). The CDR3, as DNA: TGTGCCAGCAGTTCCAGACTAGCGGAGTACAATGAGCAGTTCTTC. It yields the protein CASSSRLAEYNEQFF.